Below, 14 T cell receptor beta chains from the same sample are listed, as sequenced in a study of chemoradiotherapy in HPV16-positive cancers. The repertoire was sequenced with immunoSEQ multiplex PCR; TCRdb's copy has only in-frame clones and lacks some. Of 9,500 to 11,000 clones in the sample, 80% are singletons; the top ten hold approximately 13%. Specimen: tumor tissue, collected from a patient who underwent chemoradiotherapy. The receptor source for this set is a human donor with HPV-associated anogenital cancer.

The CDR3 nucleotides read TGTGCCATCAGTGTTGGGGGGGGCGCCTACGAGCAGTACTTC. Residues: CAISVGGGAYEQYF. This chain links TRBV10-3 with TRBJ2-7; weak D call: TRBD2 (7 bases). Deletions cut 4 bases from V and 2 bases from J, with 12 bases between. Germline values: CDR1 ENHRY, CDR2 SYGVKD. The CDR3 is 14 residues long.

This clone showed up just once. The chain links TRBV14 to TRBJ1-1; a weak D match, TRBD1 (5 bases). The CDR3 contains 11 residues. The V end lost 5 bases, the J end lost 7 bases, and 8 bases lay between the germline ends. Germline V gene lookup returns CDR1 SGHDN and CDR2 FVKESK. The DNA for the CDR3 is TGTGCCAGCAGCTCAGGGTATGAAGCTTTCTTT. Protein product: CASSSGYEAFF.

The chain recombines TRBV27 with TRBJ2-5; possible D gene TRBD1, 6 bases. The CDR3 loop spans 15 amino acids. V gave up 2 bases and J gave up 6 bases, with 16 bases separating them. From germline, CDR1 is MNHEY and CDR2 SMNVEV (reference sequence). The CDR3 protein is CASSLIGGSWQTQYF. CDR3 bases: TGTGCCAGCAGTTTAATTGGGGGCAGCTGGCAGACCCAGTACTTC.

The rearrangement joins TRBV4-1 to TRBJ2-7, with TRBD1 matching over 10 bases. V gave up 1 base and J gave up 5 bases; unmatched junction bases: 8. Germline V gene lookup returns CDR1 MGHRA and CDR2 YSYEKL. The CDR3 loop spans 16 amino acids. The DNA for the CDR3 is TGCGCCAGCAGCCAAGCCTTGACAGGGGGCTGGGACGAGCAGTACTTC. This encodes CASSQALTGGWDEQYF.

The rearrangement uses TRBV30 and TRBJ1-6, with 7 bases that match TRBD1. Germline loops: CDR1 GTSNPN, CDR2 SVGIG (reference sequence). Losses at the gene ends were 8 bases for V and 8 bases for J; bases not matched to a gene: 6. CDR3 length: 12 residues. CDR3 sequence: CASRDSDSPLHF. The CDR3 DNA reads as TGTGCCAGCCGGGACAGTGATTCACCCCTCCACTTT.

J is TRBJ2-7 and V is TRBV7-2; D tentatively reads TRBD1 or TRBD2 (5 bases each). Germline loops: CDR1 SGHTA, CDR2 FQGNSA. Trimming pared 1 base from V and 0 bases from J, leaving 7 bases between. CDR3 size: 14 residues. The CDR3 DNA sequence: TGTGCCAGCAGCTTAGTGGGGGACTCCTACGAGCAGTACTTC. It encodes CASSLVGDSYEQYF. The variable domain in full, with the rest retrieved from reference TRBV7-2 and TRBJ2-7, is GAGVSQSPSNKVTEKGKDVELRCDPISGHTALYWYRQSLGQGLEFLIYFQGNSAPDKSGLPSDRFSAERTGGSVSTLTIQRTQQEDSAVYLCASSLVGDSYEQYFGPGTRLTVT.

In its sample, this clone ranks as medium-sized. The rearrangement links TRBV27 to TRBJ1-6; D not resolved. The germline CDR1 and CDR2 sequences are MNHEY and SMNVEV (reference sequence). V was shortened by 7 bases and J by 6 bases, with 13 bases between the two germline ends. The CDR3 extends over 14 amino acids. CDR3 coding DNA: TGTGCCAGCACCCTCAGCGGCCTTAATTCACCCCTCCACTTT. It specifies CASTLSGLNSPLHF.

This clone was counted once. This rearrangement joins TRBV2 to TRBJ2-5, with D unresolved. Trimming stripped 6 bases from V and 1 base from J, with 9 bases between. This CDR3 spans 13 amino acids. Germline CDR1 is SNHLY and CDR2 is FYNNEI. CDR3 DNA: TGTGCCAGCAGCCATCACACCCAAGAGACCCAGTACTTC. It specifies CASSHHTQETQYF. Combining the CDR3 with reference TRBV2 and TRBJ2-5 gives the whole variable domain EPEVTQTPSHQVTQMGQEVILRCVPISNHLYFYWYRQILGQKVEFLVSFYNNEISEKSEIFDDQFSVERPDGSNFTLKIRSTKLEDSAMYFCASSHHTQETQYFGPGTRLLVL.

This rearrangement joins TRBV4-2 to TRBJ1-2; the D gene is possibly TRBD1 (6 bases). Germline lookup yields CDR1 LGHNA and CDR2 YNFKEQ. The CDR3 has 13 residues. The V end was cut by 0 bases, the J end by 6 bases, with 8 bases between. CDR3 DNA sequence: TGTGCCAGCAGCCAAGAACCAGGGGATGGCTACACCTTC. As protein: CASSQEPGDGYTF.

This chain uses TRBV7-9 with TRBJ2-7; D remains unclear. The CDR3 is 11 residues long. V shed 8 bases and J shed 3 bases, with 8 bases lying between them. Germline loops: CDR1 SEHNR, CDR2 FQNEAQ (reference sequence). CDR3: CASEPIYEQYF. The CDR3, as DNA: TGTGCCAGCGAACCTATCTACGAGCAGTACTTC.

The genes are TRBV25-1 and TRBJ2-3; D ambiguous. Germline lookup yields CDR1 MGHDK and CDR2 SYGVNS. The CDR3 length is 13 residues. V was trimmed by 2 bases and J by 2 bases, leaving 5 bases between them. CDR3 nucleotide sequence: TGTGCCAGCAGTGAAAGGGCCACAGATACGCAGTATTTT. It yields the protein CASSERATDTQYF.

In this sample, this clone turned up a few times. The chain carries TRBV29-1 and TRBJ1-1, with D possibly TRBD1 on 5 matching bases. CDR3 length: 12 amino acids. Per germline, CDR1 SQVTM and CDR2 ANQGSEA. Deletions cut 5 bases from V and 11 bases from J, with 18 bases between. CDR3 DNA sequence: TGCAGCGTTAGAGGGGAGTCAATTTGGGCTTTCTTT. The encoded protein is CSVRGESIWAFF.

The rearrangement joins TRBV5-1 to TRBJ2-7, with 7 bases aligning to TRBD1. The CDR3 extends over 14 amino acids. The J segment lost 5 bases and the V segment lost 3 bases, leaving 8 bases of the junction unmatched. Germline V gene sequence: CDR1 SGHRS, CDR2 YFSETQ. Written as DNA, the CDR3 is TGCGCCAGCAGCTCCGGGACAGTCCTGCACGAGCAGTACTTC. It yields the protein CASSSGTVLHEQYF.

The chain uses TRBV6-1 and TRBJ2-5; D gene uncertain. Looked up from germline, CDR1 is MNHNS and CDR2 is SASEGT. V was pared by 5 bases and J by 0 bases, with 7 bases between. The CDR3 is made up of 13 amino acids. CDR3 protein: CASSPGYQETQYF. CDR3 in DNA: TGTGCCAGCAGTCCTGGGTACCAAGAGACCCAGTACTTC.